The rows below give T cell receptor beta chains drawn from one sample of a study of radiation and T cells in renal cell carcinoma. Assay used: immunoSEQ multiplex PCR; TCRdb lists only in-frame clones, some missing. This table holds more than 15,000 clones, roughly 50% found once. Sequenced material: tumor tissue, taken from a patient whose treatment included radiotherapy and nephrectomy. The receptors shown here come from a woman aged 55-70 years with renal cell carcinoma. The conserved cysteine and the conserved F or W are not part of the CDR3 here. Each record gives: J gene, V gene, CDR3 length, CDR3 protein.

j_gene: TRBJ1-2
v_gene: TRBV6-5
len: 12
CDR3aa: ASSPVGANYGYT

j_gene: TRBJ1-1
v_gene: TRBV4-2
len: 11
CDR3aa: ASIRGGNTEAF

j_gene: TRBJ1-1
v_gene: TRBV6-5
len: 11
CDR3aa: ASSYSIWAEAF

j_gene: TRBJ1-2
v_gene: TRBV29-1
len: 10
CDR3aa: SVARGPAGYT

j_gene: TRBJ2-1
v_gene: TRBV4-3
len: 13
CDR3aa: ASSQGQGARNEQF

j_gene: TRBJ2-7
v_gene: TRBV5-5
len: 11
CDR3aa: ASSLANSYEQY

j_gene: TRBJ2-5
v_gene: TRBV7-3
len: 12
CDR3aa: ASSLMGTQETQY

j_gene: TRBJ2-3
v_gene: TRBV5-1
len: 12
CDR3aa: ASSLGLDTDTQY

j_gene: TRBJ2-5
v_gene: TRBV27
len: 11
CDR3aa: ASRVGGSETQY

j_gene: TRBJ2-1
v_gene: TRBV10-2
len: 9
CDR3aa: ASRINNEQF

j_gene: TRBJ2-1
v_gene: TRBV28
len: 11
CDR3aa: AGNRGIDNEQF

j_gene: TRBJ1-5
v_gene: TRBV7-3
len: 11
CDR3aa: ASSALPTQPQH

j_gene: TRBJ1-1
v_gene: TRBV13
len: 10
CDR3aa: ASSPQGAEAF

j_gene: TRBJ2-3
v_gene: TRBV2
len: 13
CDR3aa: ASRRDRTYTDTQY

j_gene: TRBJ2-5
v_gene: TRBV19
len: 12
CDR3aa: ASSDGGGQETQY

j_gene: TRBJ1-1
v_gene: TRBV27
len: 14
CDR3aa: ASSLGRVAVNTEAF

j_gene: TRBJ2-7
v_gene: TRBV5-1
len: 14
CDR3aa: ASSLVGQGAVDEQY

j_gene: TRBJ1-1
v_gene: TRBV15
len: 12
CDR3aa: ATRQGLFDTEAF

j_gene: TRBJ2-7
v_gene: TRBV7-9
len: 8
CDR3aa: ASSEYEQY

j_gene: TRBJ1-3
v_gene: TRBV6-5
len: 13
CDR3aa: ASTRQGDSGNTIY

j_gene: TRBJ2-1
v_gene: TRBV6-5
len: 9
CDR3aa: ASTHFDEQF

j_gene: TRBJ1-5
v_gene: TRBV11-3
len: 15
CDR3aa: ASSLSGYPTINQPQH